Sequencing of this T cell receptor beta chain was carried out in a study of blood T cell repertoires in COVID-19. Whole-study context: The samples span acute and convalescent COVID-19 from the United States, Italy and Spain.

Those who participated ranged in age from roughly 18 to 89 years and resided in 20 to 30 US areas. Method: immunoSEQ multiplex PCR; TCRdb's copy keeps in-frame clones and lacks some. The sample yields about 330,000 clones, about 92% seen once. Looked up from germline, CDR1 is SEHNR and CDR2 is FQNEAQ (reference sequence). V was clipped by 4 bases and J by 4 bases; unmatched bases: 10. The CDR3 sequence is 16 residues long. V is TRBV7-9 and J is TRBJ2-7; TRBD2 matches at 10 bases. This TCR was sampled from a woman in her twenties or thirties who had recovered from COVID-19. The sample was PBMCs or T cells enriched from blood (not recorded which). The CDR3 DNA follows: TGTGCCAGCAGCTCCAGGGGGGGACTAGCGACGTACGAGCAGTACTTC. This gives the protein CASSSRGGLATYEQYF.